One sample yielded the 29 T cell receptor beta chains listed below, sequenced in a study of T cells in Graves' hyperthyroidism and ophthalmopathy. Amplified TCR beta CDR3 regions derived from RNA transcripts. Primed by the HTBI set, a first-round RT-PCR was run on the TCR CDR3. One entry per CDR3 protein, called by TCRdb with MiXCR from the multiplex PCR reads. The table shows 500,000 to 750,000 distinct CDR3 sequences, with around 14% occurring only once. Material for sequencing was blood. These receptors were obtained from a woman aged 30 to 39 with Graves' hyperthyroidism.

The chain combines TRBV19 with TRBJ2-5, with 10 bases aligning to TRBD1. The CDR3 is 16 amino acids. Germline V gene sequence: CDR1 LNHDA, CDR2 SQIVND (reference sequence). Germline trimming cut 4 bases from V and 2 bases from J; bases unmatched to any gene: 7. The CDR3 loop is CASSTIGTGAQETQYF. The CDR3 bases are TGTGCCAGTAGTACTATCGGGACAGGGGCTCAAGAGACCCAGTACTTC. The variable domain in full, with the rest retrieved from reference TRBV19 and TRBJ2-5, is DGGITQSPKYLFRKEGQNVTLSCEQNLNHDAMYWYRQDPGQGLRLIYYSQIVNDFQKGDIAEGYSVSREKKESFPLTVTSAQKNPTAFYLCASSTIGTGAQETQYFGPGTRLLVL.

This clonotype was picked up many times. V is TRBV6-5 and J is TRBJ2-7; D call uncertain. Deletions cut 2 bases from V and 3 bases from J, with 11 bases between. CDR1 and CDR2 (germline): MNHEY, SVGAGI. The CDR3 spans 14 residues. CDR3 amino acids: CASSYGICGYEQYF. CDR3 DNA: TGTGCCAGCAGTTACGGGATTTGCGGCTACGAGCAGTACTTC.

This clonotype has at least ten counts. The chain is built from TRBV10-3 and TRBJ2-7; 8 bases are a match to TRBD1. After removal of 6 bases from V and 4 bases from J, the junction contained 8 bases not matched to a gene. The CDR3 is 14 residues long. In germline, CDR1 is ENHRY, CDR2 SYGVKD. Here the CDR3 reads CAISADRGGYEQYF. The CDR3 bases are TGTGCCATCAGCGCCGACAGGGGCGGATACGAGCAGTACTTC.

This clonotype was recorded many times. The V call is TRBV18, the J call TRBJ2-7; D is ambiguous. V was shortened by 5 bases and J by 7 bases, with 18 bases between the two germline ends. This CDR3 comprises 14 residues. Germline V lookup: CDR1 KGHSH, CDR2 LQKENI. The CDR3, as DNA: TGTGCCAGCTCAAGGGTTGAATCCCCCTGGGAGCAGTACTTC. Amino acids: CASSRVESPWEQYF.

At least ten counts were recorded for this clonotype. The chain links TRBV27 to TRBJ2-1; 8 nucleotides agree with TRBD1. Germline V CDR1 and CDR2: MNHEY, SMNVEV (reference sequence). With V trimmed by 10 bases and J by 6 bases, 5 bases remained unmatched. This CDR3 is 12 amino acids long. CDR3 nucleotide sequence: TGTGCCATCTCGACAGGGGTCAATGAGCAGTTCTTC. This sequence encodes CAISTGVNEQFF.

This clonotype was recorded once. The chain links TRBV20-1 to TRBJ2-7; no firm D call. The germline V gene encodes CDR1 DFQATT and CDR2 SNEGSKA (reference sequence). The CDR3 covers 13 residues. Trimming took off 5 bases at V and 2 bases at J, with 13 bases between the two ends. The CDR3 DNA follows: TGCAGTGCTCCTAGGACCGGAACCTACGAGCAGTACTTC. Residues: CSAPRTGTYEQYF.

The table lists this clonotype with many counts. Here the CDR3 DNA reads TGTGCCAGCAGCGAGTCGGCATTCACCCTGGGCACTGAAGCTTTCTTT. Its protein product is CASSESAFTLGTEAFF. V and J are TRBV6-1 and TRBJ1-1; no definite D call. The V gene's germline CDR1 is MNHNS and CDR2 SASEGT. The CDR3 sequence is 16 residues long. V was trimmed by 6 bases and J by 4 bases, leaving 21 bases between them.

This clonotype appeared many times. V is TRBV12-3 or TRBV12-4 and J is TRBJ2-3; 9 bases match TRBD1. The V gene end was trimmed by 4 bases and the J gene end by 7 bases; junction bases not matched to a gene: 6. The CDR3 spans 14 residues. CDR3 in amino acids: CASSSGQGKYTQYF. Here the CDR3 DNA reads TGTGCCAGCAGTTCCGGACAGGGGAAATATACGCAGTATTTT.

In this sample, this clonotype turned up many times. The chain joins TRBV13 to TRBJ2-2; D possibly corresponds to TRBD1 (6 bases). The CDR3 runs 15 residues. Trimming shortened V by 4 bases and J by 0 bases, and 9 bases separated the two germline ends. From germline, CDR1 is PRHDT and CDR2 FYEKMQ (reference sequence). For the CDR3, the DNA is TGTGCCAGCAGCTGGGACATCGCGAACACCGGGGAGCTGTTTTTT. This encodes CASSWDIANTGELFF.

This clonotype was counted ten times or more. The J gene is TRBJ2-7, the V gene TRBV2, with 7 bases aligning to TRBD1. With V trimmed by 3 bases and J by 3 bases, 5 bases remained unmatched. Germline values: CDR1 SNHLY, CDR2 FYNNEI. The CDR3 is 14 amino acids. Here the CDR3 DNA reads TGTGCCAGCAGTGAGCGGCAGGGGGACTACGAGCAGTACTTC. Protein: CASSERQGDYEQYF.

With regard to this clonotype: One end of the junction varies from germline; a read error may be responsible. Here the CDR3 DNA reads TGTGCCAGTAGCGTCACCGGGACTAGCGGAGATATGCAGTATTTT. It translates to CASSVTGTSGDMQYF. The chain has TRBV19 and TRBJ2-3; 11 bases are a match to TRBD2. The CDR3 contains 15 residues. Germline-derived CDR1 and CDR2 are LNHDA and SQIVND (reference sequence).

CDR3 in DNA: TGTGCCAGCTCACCCGACTCAGAGACCCAGTACTTC. Translation: CASSPDSETQYF. The chain has TRBV18 and TRBJ2-5; D is ambiguous. Trimming stripped 3 bases from V and 4 bases from J, with 6 bases between. CDR1 and CDR2 (germline): KGHSH, LQKENI. The CDR3 contains 12 residues.

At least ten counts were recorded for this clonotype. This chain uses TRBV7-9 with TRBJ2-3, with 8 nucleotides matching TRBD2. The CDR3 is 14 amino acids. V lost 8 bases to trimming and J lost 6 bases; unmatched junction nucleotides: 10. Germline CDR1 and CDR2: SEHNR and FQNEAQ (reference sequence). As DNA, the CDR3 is TGTGCCAGCGGACTCGGACTAGCATCGGATACGCAGTATTTT. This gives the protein CASGLGLASDTQYF.

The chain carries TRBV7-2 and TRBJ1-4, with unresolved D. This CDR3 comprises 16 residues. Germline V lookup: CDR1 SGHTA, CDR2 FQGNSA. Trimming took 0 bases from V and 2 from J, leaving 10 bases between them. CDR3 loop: CASSLAYFSTNEKLFF. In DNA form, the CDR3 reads TGTGCCAGCAGCTTAGCATATTTCAGCACTAATGAAAAACTGTTTTTT.

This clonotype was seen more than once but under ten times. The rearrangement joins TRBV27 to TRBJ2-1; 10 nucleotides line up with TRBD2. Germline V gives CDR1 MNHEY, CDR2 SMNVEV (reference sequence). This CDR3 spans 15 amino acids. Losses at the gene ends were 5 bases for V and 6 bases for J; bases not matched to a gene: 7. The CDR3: CASSPLAGVFNEQFF. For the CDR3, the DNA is TGTGCCAGCAGTCCCCTAGCGGGAGTCTTCAATGAGCAGTTCTTC.

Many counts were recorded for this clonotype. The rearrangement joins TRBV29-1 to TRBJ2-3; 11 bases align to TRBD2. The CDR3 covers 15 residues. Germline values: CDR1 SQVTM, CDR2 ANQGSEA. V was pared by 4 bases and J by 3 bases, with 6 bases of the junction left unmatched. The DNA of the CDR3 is TGCAGCGTTGTACTAGCGGGAGTTGCTACAGATACGCAGTATTTT. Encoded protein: CSVVLAGVATDTQYF.

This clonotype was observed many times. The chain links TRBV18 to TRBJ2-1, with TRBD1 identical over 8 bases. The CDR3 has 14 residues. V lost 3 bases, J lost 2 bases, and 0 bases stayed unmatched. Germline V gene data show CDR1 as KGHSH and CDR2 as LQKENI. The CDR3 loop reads CASSPTGAYNEQFF. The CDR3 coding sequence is TGTGCCAGCTCACCGACAGGGGCCTACAATGAGCAGTTCTTC.

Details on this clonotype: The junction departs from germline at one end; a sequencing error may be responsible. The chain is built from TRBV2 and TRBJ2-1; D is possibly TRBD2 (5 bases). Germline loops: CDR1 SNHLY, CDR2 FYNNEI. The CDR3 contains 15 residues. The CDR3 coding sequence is TGTACCAGCAGGAGGACTGGCCTTTCCTACAATGAGCAGTTCTTC. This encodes CTSRRTGLSYNEQFF.

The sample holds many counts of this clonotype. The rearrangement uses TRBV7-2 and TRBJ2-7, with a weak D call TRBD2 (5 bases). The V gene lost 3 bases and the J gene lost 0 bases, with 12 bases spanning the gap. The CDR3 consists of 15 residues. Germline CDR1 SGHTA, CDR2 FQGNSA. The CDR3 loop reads CASSFGGSVSYEQYF. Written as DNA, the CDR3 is TGTGCCAGCAGCTTTGGCGGGTCCGTCTCCTACGAGCAGTACTTC.

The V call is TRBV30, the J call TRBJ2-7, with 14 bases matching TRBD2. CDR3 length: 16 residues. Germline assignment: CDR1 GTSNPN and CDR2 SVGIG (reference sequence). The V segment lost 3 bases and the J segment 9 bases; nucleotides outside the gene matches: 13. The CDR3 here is CAWRAGGLAGGAGQYF. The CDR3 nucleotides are TGTGCCTGGAGGGCCGGTGGACTAGCGGGAGGCGCGGGGCAGTACTTC. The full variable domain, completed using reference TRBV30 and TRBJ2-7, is SQTIHQWPATLVQPVGSPLSLECTVEGTSNPNLYWYRQAAGRGLQLLFYSVGIGQISSEVPQNLSASRPQDRQFILSSKKLLLSDSGFYLCAWRAGGLAGGAGQYFGPGTRLTVT.

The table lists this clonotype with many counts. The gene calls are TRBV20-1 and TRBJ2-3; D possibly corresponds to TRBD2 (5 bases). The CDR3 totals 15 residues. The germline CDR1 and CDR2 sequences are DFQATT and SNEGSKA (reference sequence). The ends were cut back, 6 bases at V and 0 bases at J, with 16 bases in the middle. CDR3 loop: CSAEDLTTSTDTQYF. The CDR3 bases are TGCAGTGCCGAAGACCTGACTACTAGCACAGATACGCAGTATTTT.

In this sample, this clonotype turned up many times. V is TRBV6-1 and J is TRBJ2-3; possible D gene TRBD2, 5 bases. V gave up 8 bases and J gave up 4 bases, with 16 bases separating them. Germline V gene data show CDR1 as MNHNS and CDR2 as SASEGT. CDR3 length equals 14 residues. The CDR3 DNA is TGTGCCAGCCTAAAGGCGGGCGAAGCAGATACGCAGTATTTT. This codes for CASLKAGEADTQYF.

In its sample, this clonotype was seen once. CDR3 sequence (DNA): TGTGCCAGCAGCTTGGCGGGGGGACAAGGCGAGCAGTACTTC. The encoded protein is CASSLAGGQGEQYF. The rearrangement joins TRBV7-7 to TRBJ2-7; TRBD2 matches at 8 bases. Per the germline V gene, CDR1 is SSHAT and CDR2 is FNYEAQ (reference sequence). V lost 3 bases to trimming and J lost 6 bases; unmatched junction nucleotides: 7. The CDR3 consists of 14 residues.

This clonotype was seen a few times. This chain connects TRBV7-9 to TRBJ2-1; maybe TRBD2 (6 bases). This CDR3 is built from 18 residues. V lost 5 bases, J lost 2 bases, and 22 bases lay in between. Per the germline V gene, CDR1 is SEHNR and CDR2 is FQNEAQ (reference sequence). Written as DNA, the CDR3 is TGTGCCAGCAGCAATTACCGTAGTAGCGGCCCTGCCTACAATGAGCAGTTCTTC. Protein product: CASSNYRSSGPAYNEQFF.

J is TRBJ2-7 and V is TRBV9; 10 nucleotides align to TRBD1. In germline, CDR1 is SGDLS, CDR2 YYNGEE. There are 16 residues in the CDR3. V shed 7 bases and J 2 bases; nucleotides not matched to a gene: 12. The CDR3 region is CASSYGPGQGTYEQYF. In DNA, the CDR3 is TGTGCCAGCTCATACGGACCGGGACAGGGGACCTACGAGCAGTACTTC.

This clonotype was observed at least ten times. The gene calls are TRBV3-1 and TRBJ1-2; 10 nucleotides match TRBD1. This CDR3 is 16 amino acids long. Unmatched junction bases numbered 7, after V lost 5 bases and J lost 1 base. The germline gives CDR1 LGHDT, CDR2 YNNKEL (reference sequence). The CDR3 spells CASSGRDRGNNYGYTF. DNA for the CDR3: TGTGCCAGCAGCGGCCGGGACAGGGGTAATAACTATGGCTACACCTTC. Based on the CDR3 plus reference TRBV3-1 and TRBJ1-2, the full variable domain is DTAVSQTPKYLVTQMGNDKSIKCEQNLGHDTMYWYKQDSKKFLKIMFSYNNKELIINETVPNRFSPKSPDKAHLNLHINSLELGDSAVYFCASSGRDRGNNYGYTFGSGTRLTVV.

The chain's CDR3 is CAILGQDGYTF. The CDR3 DNA sequence: TGTGCCATCCTAGGACAGGATGGCTACACCTTC. V gene TRBV10-3 combines with J gene TRBJ1-2; 7 bases match TRBD1. The CDR3 runs to 11 residues. The germline V gene has CDR1 ENHRY and CDR2 SYGVKD. The J segment lost 6 bases and the V segment lost 8 bases, leaving 3 bases of the junction unmatched.

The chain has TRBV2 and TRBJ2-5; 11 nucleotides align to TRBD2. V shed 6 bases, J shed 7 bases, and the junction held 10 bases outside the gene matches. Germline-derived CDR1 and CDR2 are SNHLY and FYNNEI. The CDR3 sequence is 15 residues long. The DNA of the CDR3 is TGTGCCAGCAGCCGCCGACTTAGCGGGAGGGGGACCCAGTACTTC. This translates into CASSRRLSGRGTQYF.

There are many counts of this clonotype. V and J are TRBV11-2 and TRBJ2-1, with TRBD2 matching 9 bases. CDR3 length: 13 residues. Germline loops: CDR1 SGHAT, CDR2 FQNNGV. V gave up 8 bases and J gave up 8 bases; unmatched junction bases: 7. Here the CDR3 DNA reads TGTGCCAGCTCCCCTAGCGGGATAGATGAGCAGTTCTTC. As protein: CASSPSGIDEQFF.